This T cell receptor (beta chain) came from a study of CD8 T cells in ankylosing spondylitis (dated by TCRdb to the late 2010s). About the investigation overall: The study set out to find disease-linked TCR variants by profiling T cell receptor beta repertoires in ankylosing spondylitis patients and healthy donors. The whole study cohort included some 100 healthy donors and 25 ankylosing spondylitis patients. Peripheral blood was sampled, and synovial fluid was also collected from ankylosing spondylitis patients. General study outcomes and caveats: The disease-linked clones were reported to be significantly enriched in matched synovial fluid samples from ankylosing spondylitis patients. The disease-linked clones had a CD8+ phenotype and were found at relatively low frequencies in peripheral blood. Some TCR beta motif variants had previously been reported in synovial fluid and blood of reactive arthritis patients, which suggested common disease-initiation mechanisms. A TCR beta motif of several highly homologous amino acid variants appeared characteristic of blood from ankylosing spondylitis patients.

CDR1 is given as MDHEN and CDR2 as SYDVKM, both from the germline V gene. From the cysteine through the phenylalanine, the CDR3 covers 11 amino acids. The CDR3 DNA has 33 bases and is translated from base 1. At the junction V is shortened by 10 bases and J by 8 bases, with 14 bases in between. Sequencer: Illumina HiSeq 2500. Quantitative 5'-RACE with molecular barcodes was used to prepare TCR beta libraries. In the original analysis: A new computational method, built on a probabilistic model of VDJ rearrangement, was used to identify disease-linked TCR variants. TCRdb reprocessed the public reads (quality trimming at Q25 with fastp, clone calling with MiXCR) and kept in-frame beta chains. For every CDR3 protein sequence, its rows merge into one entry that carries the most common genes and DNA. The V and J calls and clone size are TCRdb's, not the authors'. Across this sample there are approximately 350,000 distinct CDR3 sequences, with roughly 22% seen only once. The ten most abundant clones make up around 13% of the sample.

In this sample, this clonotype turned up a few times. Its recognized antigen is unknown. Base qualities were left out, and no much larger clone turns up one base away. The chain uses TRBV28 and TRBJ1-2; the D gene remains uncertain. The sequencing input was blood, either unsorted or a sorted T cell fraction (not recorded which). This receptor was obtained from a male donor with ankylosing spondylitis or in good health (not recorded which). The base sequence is TGTGCCACCCGGGAGATAGGGGGCTACACCTTC. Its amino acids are CATREIGGYTF.